Shown below are 15 T cell receptor beta chains from a single sample sequenced in a study of cytomegalovirus exposure and HLA in healthy donors. 13 Jbeta primers and 60 Vbeta primers were used for the PCR. Generated by immunoSEQ multiplex PCR, the TCRdb table keeps only in-frame clones and is missing some. The sample includes 95,000 to 150,000 clones, roughly 79% of them seen just once. The source material was PBMCs. The receptors originated from a woman aged 40 to 50 in good health and CMV-seronegative.

This CDR3 is CASSFTGEHEQFF. The CDR3 nucleotides are TGCGCCAGCAGCTTTACAGGGGAACATGAGCAGTTCTTC. V and J are TRBV5-1 and TRBJ2-1; 7 positions agree with TRBD1. This CDR3 contains 13 residues. Germline CDR1 is SGHRS and CDR2 is YFSETQ. V shed 2 bases and J 8 bases; nucleotides not matched to a gene: 4.

The V call is TRBV14, the J call TRBJ2-1; 11 bases agree with TRBD1. Unmatched junction bases numbered 12, after V lost 4 bases and J lost 7 bases. Germline V gene data show CDR1 as SGHDN and CDR2 as FVKESK. The CDR3 totals 17 residues. The CDR3 is CASSLDWRTGGWNEQFF. CDR3 nucleotide sequence: TGTGCCAGCAGCCTCGATTGGAGGACAGGGGGCTGGAATGAGCAGTTCTTC.

The chain employs TRBV7-9 and TRBJ2-2, with TRBD2 matching over 12 bases. The CDR3 spans 18 residues. CDR1 SEHNR and CDR2 FQNEAQ come from the germline V gene (reference sequence). The V and J ends lost 4 bases and 5 bases, in that order; junction bases with no gene match: 11. The CDR3 DNA reads TGTGCCAGCAGCTCGACTAGACTAGCGGGAGTTCGGACCGGGGAGCTGTTTTTT. As protein: CASSSTRLAGVRTGELFF.

The V and J genes are TRBV28 and TRBJ1-2; maybe TRBD1 (6 bases). Germline assignment: CDR1 MDHEN and CDR2 SYDVKM. This CDR3 contains 12 residues. With 4 bases removed from V and 7 bases from J, the gap between germline ends came to 10 bases. The CDR3 bases are TGTGCCAGCAGTTGGGGGCGTGGTGGCTACACCTTC. Translation gives CASSWGRGGYTF.

The chain has TRBV6-5 and TRBJ2-3, with D perhaps TRBD1 (8 bases). V lost 6 bases and J lost 1, with 14 bases in between. Germline V gene sequence: CDR1 MNHEY, CDR2 SVGAGI. This CDR3 has 15 residues. The CDR3 loop is CASRTGGGGTDTQYF. In nucleotides, the CDR3 is TGTGCCAGCAGAACAGGGGGGGGAGGCACAGATACGCAGTATTTT.

This clone was picked up a small number of times. CDR3 sequence reads: CASSKTIAGVSHEQYF. CDR3 DNA: TGCGCCAGCAGCAAAACTATAGCGGGAGTGTCTCACGAGCAGTACTTC. This chain uses TRBV4-1 with TRBJ2-7; 9 bases map to TRBD2. This CDR3 spans 16 amino acids. V lost 5 bases, J lost 5 bases, and 13 bases stayed unmatched. The germline gives CDR1 MGHRA, CDR2 YSYEKL.

This chain uses TRBV9 with TRBJ2-2; maybe TRBD1 (7 bases). The CDR3 runs 15 residues. Trimming stripped 4 bases from V and 7 bases from J, with 17 bases between. CDR1 and CDR2 (germline): SGDLS, YYNGEE. Written as DNA, the CDR3 is TGTGCCAGCAGCCCGGAGGGGGCCAGGGGCGGGGAGCTGTTTTTT. This codes for CASSPEGARGGELFF.

V gene TRBV9 combines with J gene TRBJ2-5; TRBD2 aligns across 8 bases. The CDR3 loop spans 15 amino acids. Germline assignment: CDR1 SGDLS and CDR2 YYNGEE. With 0 bases clipped from V and 2 bases from J, the junction kept 3 bases outside the gene matches. CDR3 DNA: TGTGCCAGCAGCGTAGCGGCGGGGGGACAAGAGACCCAGTACTTC. It encodes CASSVAAGGQETQYF.

The chain carries TRBV7-9 and TRBJ2-3; the D gene is possibly TRBD2 (5 bases). The CDR3 is made up of 15 amino acids. With 0 bases removed from V and 4 bases from J, the gap between germline ends came to 11 bases. Germline loops: CDR1 SEHNR, CDR2 FQNEAQ (reference sequence). The CDR3 sequence: CASSLASLAADTQYF. DNA for the CDR3: TGTGCCAGCAGCTTAGCGTCGCTAGCCGCAGATACGCAGTATTTT.

This clone was seen only once. The V gene is TRBV19, the J gene TRBJ2-7; 7 bases map to TRBD1. The CDR3 contains 14 residues. Germline V lookup: CDR1 LNHDA, CDR2 SQIVND (reference sequence). Trimming took 5 bases from V and 6 from J; bases not matched to a gene: 10. CDR3 protein: CASSSRDRTTEQYF. Here the CDR3 DNA reads TGTGCCAGTAGTTCTCGGGACAGAACTACCGAGCAGTACTTC.

A remark on this clone: A junction end diverges from the germline sequence, so it may reflect a read error. The V call is TRBV6-1, the J call TRBJ2-3; 12 bases match TRBD1. Germline CDR1 and CDR2: MNHNS and SASEGT. The CDR3 length is 16 residues. The CDR3 DNA reads TGTGCCAGCCGTGAGCGGGACAGGGGGCGGACAGATACGCAGTATTTT. This sequence encodes CASRERDRGRTDTQYF.

As regards this clone: A read error may produce the germline difference seen at one junction end. Other nucleotide sequences in the sample specify the same CDR3. This chain links TRBV2 with TRBJ1-1; no definite D call. This CDR3 is built from 10 residues. Germline V lookup: CDR1 SNHLY, CDR2 FYNNEI. CDR3 nucleotides: TGTGCCAGATCAGACACTGAGGCTTTCTTT. Amino acids: CARSDTEAFF.

The chain has TRBV10-2 and TRBJ2-7, with D possibly being TRBD2 (5 bases). The CDR3 is 12 residues long. CDR1 and CDR2 from the germline V gene are WSHSY and SAAADI. The V end lost 3 bases, the J end lost 7 bases, and 10 bases lay between the germline ends. The CDR3, as DNA: TGCGCCAGCAGTGAACCCCCGGGGGAGCAGTACTTC. Its translation: CASSEPPGEQYF.

This clone has more than one count but fewer than ten. V is TRBV5-1 and J is TRBJ1-1; D is ambiguous. CDR1 and CDR2 from the germline V gene are SGHRS and YFSETQ. The CDR3 contains 14 residues. V lost 0 bases to trimming and J lost 4 bases, with 10 bases between them. CDR3: CASSLDPAVTEAFF. Written as DNA, the CDR3 is TGCGCCAGCAGCTTGGATCCAGCGGTCACTGAAGCTTTCTTT.

The chain has TRBV11-2 and TRBJ2-1; 7 positions agree with TRBD2. Losses at the gene ends were 1 base for V and 4 bases for J; bases not matched to a gene: 7. The CDR3 totals 16 residues. Germline V gives CDR1 SGHAT, CDR2 FQNNGV. CDR3 protein: CASSLVGGGGYNEQFF. DNA of the CDR3: TGTGCCAGCAGCTTAGTTGGTGGGGGGGGGTACAATGAGCAGTTCTTC.